This entry describes one T cell receptor (beta chain). Its antigen remains undetermined. No base quality values were provided; no much bigger clone lies one nucleotide off. The donors were healthy, HIV-negative adults with no recently reported acute infections or vaccinations. Every donor was a Caucasian adult living in Nashville, Tennessee, USA. CD4+ T cells were enriched by magnetic negative selection, after which naive cells were positively selected on CD45RA and the negative fraction was taken as the memory subset. Blood was obtained by leukapheresis, after which PBMCs were separated by Ficoll-Histopaque density gradient centrifugation and cryopreserved in liquid nitrogen vapor phase. Analytical flow cytometry was used to check the purity and quantity of each magnetically sorted T cell population. From each sorted fraction, genomic DNA was isolated and quantified by UV absorbance on a Nanodrop 2000c.

From the germline V gene (reference sequence), CDR1 is SEHNR and CDR2 is FQNEAQ. From the cysteine up to the phenylalanine, the CDR3 has a length of 14 residues. The read is trimmed to its CDR3 DNA, 42 bases read in frame from base 1. V is cut by 1 base and J by 4 bases, and the space between the germline ends is 7 bases. This record belongs to a study of shared clonotypes between healthy human individuals (dated by TCRdb to about 2020). In the study overall: A couple of women and a few men aged 18 to 49 years were included in the cohort. Libraries were prepared and TCR repertoires were sequenced by different laboratories using diverse techniques, in order to increase sequencing depth and limit assay-specific biases. To estimate repertoire size and how much clonotypes are shared between individuals, the study performed deep sequencing of blood TCR repertoires from a few healthy adults. Each donor's leukapheresis produced roughly between roughly 0.85 and 9.5 billion PBMCs. For each donor, CD4 naive and CD4 memory were each run on three plates, CD8 naive on two plates, and CD8 memory on one plate.

Using the deep immunoSEQ assay, multiplex PCR amplified TCR CDR3 regions from genomic DNA. Extracted genomic DNA from each cell subset was spread evenly across all wells of several immunoSEQ 96-well plates, with each plate serving as a replicate. For sorted subsets, roughly 0.2 ug genomic DNA, equal to about 30,000 T cell genomes, was loaded into each replicate PCR. Purified libraries were measured with a Qubit 3.0 fluorometer, size-checked on a Bioanalyzer 2100, and measured again with the KAPA Library Quantification kit. Every immunoSEQ 96-well plate was sequenced on a separate single-read 150-cycle Illumina NextSeq 550 flow cell. The study's processing was this. The immunoSEQ output contained only junctional sequences without quality scores, so filtering could not match that applied to full-length reads. To assign V/J genes and CDR3, sequences were annotated against IMGT germline references using PyIR, a Python wrapper for IgBLAST v1.9. Reads were filtered out if the reads had weak V/J assignments (E-value above 1e-6), no CDR3, stop codons, out-of-frame junctions, or ambiguous translated residues. A V3J clonotype was defined by an identical inferred V gene, J gene, and CDR3 amino acid sequence. Percentage overlap between repertoires was calculated by dividing the number of shared unique clonotypes by the size of the smaller repertoire. Three approaches were used to assess repertoire richness: RTK rarefaction, the Chao1 estimator, and Recon v2.1 estimates of unobserved clonotypes. For all TCRbeta clonotypes obtained by the gDNA method from four donors, generation probabilities were computed with OLGA. The immuneACCESS repertoire file appears here via TCRdb, limited to in-frame rearrangements. These files lack a portion of the clones; in checked studies, under half of the deficit traces to unresolved V genes, and the cause of the others is not known. The DNA was the basis for D and trimming; V, J and clone size are from that table. A total of roughly 1 million clones appear in this sample, around 76% of them only once. Less than 1.5% of the sample goes to the ten largest clones.

Results and caveats for the whole study, not just this receptor: Pairwise subsampling led to the expectation that sequencing depth would affect the degree of clonotype sharing among donors. Compared with non-shared clonotypes, the clonotypes found in all four sorted-subset donors had higher generation probabilities. Larger estimated clonotype richness was generally found for naive subsets than for memory subsets. Sampling was restricted to blood, and TCR repertoires in tissues likely differ from the TCR repertoires found in blood. The small number of donors limited the genetic and exposure-history diversity represented. Even with the large sequencing depth, rarefaction of the sorted-subset datasets indicated that sequencing was incomplete. When a few donors were compared, the shared fraction of clonotypes was 5% to 6.5% for naive CD4, approximately 3.3% for naive CD8, about 2.5% for memory CD4, and 0.35% to 0.5% for memory CD8.

This TCR came from a man younger than 35 in good health. Input material: memory CD4+ T cells sorted from blood. The cell subset or site label of this sample denotes: CD45RA-negative fraction. This chain is built from TRBV7-9 and TRBJ2-2; no confident D gene assignment can be made. The CDR3 amino acid sequence is: CASSLVLGTGELFF. The bases are TGTGCCAGCAGCTTAGTATTAGGCACCGGGGAGCTGTTTTTT.